This TCR beta chain is drawn from a study of identical twins. Study-wide results and caveats: Where beta out-of-frame sequences were concerned, excess twin sharing was weaker.

Via MiXCR, TCRdb re-called the 5' RACE reads, giving one row per CDR3 protein. Of 600,000 to 700,000 distinct CDR3 sequences listed, approximately 21% are singletons. This clonotype was detected a few times. What it recognizes is unknown. Germline loops: CDR1 DFQATT, CDR2 SNEGSKA (reference sequence). This CDR3 is built from 15 residues. V trimming: 0 bases; J trimming: 5 bases; junction bases outside the gene matches: 5. The data also belong to a second study, concerning T cells expressing NK-cell markers.

The receptor's source is a woman under 30 in good health. The gene calls are TRBV20-1 and TRBJ2-5, with 11 bases that match TRBD2. Source material: PBMCs. CDR3 nucleotides: TGCAGTGCTAGAGACCCGACTAGCGGGACTGAGACCCAGTACTTC. Protein product: CSARDPTSGTETQYF.